Each of the 9 T cell receptor beta chains below was sequenced from the same sample in a study of T cell responses to AZD1222 COVID-19 vaccine. Profiling relied on immunoSEQ multiplex PCR, and the TCRdb table lists in-frame clones only, not all of them. The repertoire holds 150,000 to 180,000 clones, with roughly 90% as singletons. The specimen comprised peripheral blood, sampled on day 0 of AZD1222 vaccination. These receptors were collected from an adult in good health.

The V and J genes are TRBV11-3 and TRBJ1-1, with 8 bases matching TRBD1. V shed 1 base and J 1 base; nucleotides not matched to a gene: 2. Per the germline V gene, CDR1 is SGHNT and CDR2 is YENEEA. The CDR3 is 15 residues long. The CDR3 DNA reads as TGTGCCAGCAGCTTAGGGGGACAGGCGAACACTGAAGCTTTCTTT. This encodes CASSLGGQANTEAFF.

The chain combines TRBV27 with TRBJ2-7; D is possibly TRBD1 (6 bases). The CDR3 sequence is 15 residues long. The V end was cut by 5 bases, the J end by 3 bases, with 17 bases between. Germline CDR1 and CDR2: MNHEY and SMNVEV (reference sequence). The CDR3 here is CASSTSPRGFYEQYF. The CDR3 DNA reads TGTGCCAGCAGTACCTCCCCTAGGGGGTTCTACGAGCAGTACTTC.

The V call is TRBV5-5, the J call TRBJ1-6; 7 bases match TRBD1. The junction had 2 bases not matched to a gene; V was cut back by 2 bases and J by 6 bases. The CDR3 is 14 residues long. CDR1 SGHKS and CDR2 YYEKEE come from the germline V gene (reference sequence). CDR3: CASSFRDSNSPLHF. The DNA of the CDR3 is TGTGCCAGCAGCTTCCGGGACAGTAATTCACCCCTCCACTTT.

The chain uses TRBV11-2 and TRBJ1-1, with D perhaps matching TRBD1 (5 bases). The CDR3 contains 14 residues. V was pared by 8 bases and J by 3 bases, with 16 bases between. The germline CDR1 and CDR2 sequences are SGHAT and FQNNGV. In DNA, the CDR3 is TGTGCCAGCGGTACAAGGGGAGGCGACACTGAAGCTTTCTTT. As protein: CASGTRGGDTEAFF.

Written as DNA, the CDR3 is TGTGCCAGCAGTTATAGGTTCGGGACACCAGCTAACTATGGCTACACCTTC. Amino acids: CASSYRFGTPANYGYTF. J is TRBJ1-2 and V is TRBV6-2 or TRBV6-3, with D perhaps matching TRBD1 (6 bases). V was shortened by 3 bases and J by 0 bases, with 17 bases between the two germline ends. This CDR3 region has 17 residues. The germline gives CDR1 MNHEY, CDR2 SVGEGT.

This clone showed up just once. The chain links TRBV7-8 to TRBJ1-2, with 11 bases fitting TRBD1. Germline values: CDR1 SGHVS, CDR2 FQNEAQ. Germline trimming cut 5 bases from V and 7 bases from J; bases unmatched to any gene: 6. The CDR3 is made up of 14 amino acids. The CDR3 loop reads CASSAGQGAVGYTF. The CDR3 DNA reads as TGTGCCAGCAGCGCCGGACAGGGGGCCGTTGGCTACACCTTC.

The V and J genes are TRBV2 and TRBJ2-5; TRBD2 matches at 10 bases. There are 14 residues in the CDR3. Germline V gene lookup returns CDR1 SNHLY and CDR2 FYNNEI. J gave up 5 bases and V 4 bases, and 4 bases lay outside the gene matches. The CDR3 DNA reads TGTGCCAGCAGTGGCCTAGCGGGAGCGGAGACCCAGTACTTC. The encoded protein is CASSGLAGAETQYF. The full variable domain, its missing parts supplied by reference TRBV2 and TRBJ2-5, is EPEVTQTPSHQVTQMGQEVILRCVPISNHLYFYWYRQILGQKVEFLVSFYNNEISEKSEIFDDQFSVERPDGSNFTLKIRSTKLEDSAMYFCASSGLAGAETQYFGPGTRLLVL.

J is TRBJ2-1 and V is TRBV29-1, with 10 nucleotides matching TRBD2. The CDR3 runs to 14 residues. V dropped 6 bases and J dropped 1; count of bases not matched to a gene: 3. CDR1 SQVTM and CDR2 ANQGSEA come from the germline V gene. CDR3 loop: CSVYSGRSYNEQFF. The CDR3 DNA reads as TGCAGCGTGTATAGCGGGAGGTCCTACAATGAGCAGTTCTTC.

This clone has a single count. CDR3 loop: CASRNGQGANMGTEAFF. CDR3 nucleotides: TGCGCCAGCAGAAATGGACAGGGGGCTAATATGGGCACTGAAGCTTTCTTT. J is TRBJ1-1 and V is TRBV10-2, with TRBD1 matching 11 bases. Germline CDR1 and CDR2: WSHSY and SAAADI. V lost 6 bases, J lost 4 bases, and 13 bases stayed unmatched. The CDR3 consists of 17 residues.